The 8 T cell receptor beta chains below come from one sample, sequenced in a study of cytomegalovirus exposure and HLA in healthy donors. Vbeta (60) and Jbeta (13) primers were used in the PCR. Using immunoSEQ multiplex PCR, the repertoire was profiled, and TCRdb retains in-frame clones only, with some absent. This sample has 250,000 to 350,000 clones, with more than 80% found just once. Sequencing was carried out using PBMCs. The receptors were gathered from a man in his forties in good health and CMV-seropositive.

This clone was observed a handful of times. V usage is TRBV4-3 and J usage is TRBJ1-2, with D maybe TRBD1 (6 bases). The CDR3 sequence is 15 residues long. Germline-derived CDR1 and CDR2 are LGHNA and YSLEER. Trimming pared 3 bases from V and 6 bases from J, leaving 17 bases between. CDR3 loop: CASSHQLGTTNGYTF. The CDR3 region has the DNA TGCGCCAGCAGCCACCAACTCGGGACAACGAATGGCTACACCTTC.

The genes are TRBV5-5 and TRBJ1-5; 7 bases agree with TRBD1. Germline trimming cut 4 bases from V and 4 bases from J; bases unmatched to any gene: 8. CDR1 is SGHKS and CDR2 is YYEKEE in the germline V gene (reference sequence). This CDR3 region has 15 residues. CDR3 DNA: TGTGCCAGCAGCCAATCGGGACAGTATAATCAGCCCCAGCATTTT. This gives the protein CASSQSGQYNQPQHF.

The CDR3 sequence: CASSLGSNYGYTF. The CDR3 DNA is TGTGCCAGCAGCTTAGGGAGTAACTATGGCTACACCTTC. The chain uses TRBV11-2 and TRBJ1-2; D unclear. Germline loops: CDR1 SGHAT, CDR2 FQNNGV. The CDR3 extends over 13 amino acids. Trimming left V 1 base short and J 1 base short, with 4 bases between.

The J gene is TRBJ2-7, the V gene TRBV19, with 10 bases fitting TRBD2. Germline CDR1 and CDR2: LNHDA and SQIVND (reference sequence). Unmatched junction bases numbered 8, after V lost 10 bases and J lost 2 bases. The CDR3 runs 14 residues. CDR3 residues: CATRAGGPTYEQYF. CDR3 DNA: TGTGCCACCCGAGCGGGAGGGCCTACCTACGAGCAGTACTTC.

The rearrangement links TRBV7-6 to TRBJ1-3, with TRBD1 matching over 9 bases. Germline V lookup: CDR1 SGHVS, CDR2 FNYEAQ. The CDR3 has 16 amino acids. Trimming removed 4 bases from V and 0 bases from J; junction bases left unmatched: 4. The CDR3: CASSSGQGLSGNTIYF. CDR3 DNA: TGTGCCAGCAGCTCCGGACAGGGGCTCTCTGGAAACACCATATATTTT.

The genes are TRBV5-1 and TRBJ2-2; possible D gene TRBD2, 6 bases. The CDR3 length is 13 residues. V was pared by 5 bases and J by 1 base, with 6 bases between. CDR1 is SGHRS, CDR2 YFSETQ, per germline. CDR3 in amino acids: CASRTRNTGELFF. CDR3 coding DNA: TGCGCCAGCAGGACTAGGAACACCGGGGAGCTGTTTTTT.

The rearrangement links TRBV4-3 to TRBJ1-3, with D uncertain. The CDR3 length is 16 residues. Germline CDR1 LGHNA, CDR2 YSLEER. V was trimmed by 0 bases and J by 4 bases, leaving 13 bases between them. CDR3 nucleotides: TGCGCCAGCAGCCAAGATCTTCAGGCACCGGGAAACACCATATATTTT. Translated, it gives CASSQDLQAPGNTIYF.

The chain uses TRBV27 and TRBJ2-3; TRBD2 matches at 16 bases. The CDR3 sequence is 18 residues long. Germline V gives CDR1 MNHEY, CDR2 SMNVEV (reference sequence). After removal of 6 bases from V and 5 bases from J, the junction contained 11 bases not matched to a gene. The CDR3 region is CASRRWGLAGGPEDTQYF. In nucleotides, the CDR3 is TGTGCCAGCAGACGGTGGGGACTAGCGGGAGGGCCGGAAGATACGCAGTATTTT.